The 10 T cell receptor beta chains in this list originate from one sample, sequenced in a study of blood T cell repertoires in COVID-19. Measured with immunoSEQ multiplex PCR; TCRdb has only the in-frame clones, and not every one. In the table there are approximately 91,000 clones, around 75% of which are singletons. Sequencing was done on a sample of peripheral blood. The origin of the receptors is a man between 65 and 85 years old with acute or convalescent COVID-19.

J is TRBJ2-3 and V is TRBV24-1, with D possibly being TRBD1 (7 bases). The CDR3 spans 17 residues. CDR1 is KGHDR and CDR2 is SFDVKD in the germline V gene. V was clipped by 2 bases and J by 4 bases, with 18 bases between them. As DNA, the CDR3 is TGTGCCACCAGTGATTCCCTGGACAGGAGGGGCGCAGATACGCAGTATTTT. It yields the protein CATSDSLDRRGADTQYF.

The chain uses TRBV7-6 and TRBJ2-2; D might be TRBD2 (8 bases). The CDR3 runs to 15 residues. Germline V gene lookup returns CDR1 SGHVS and CDR2 FNYEAQ. V gave up 5 bases and J gave up 4 bases, with 14 bases separating them. The CDR3 region is CASSPGRGPTGELFF. The CDR3, as DNA: TGTGCCAGCAGCCCCGGGAGGGGGCCCACCGGGGAGCTGTTTTTT.

This sequence joins TRBV27 and TRBJ2-3; perhaps TRBD2 as D (5 bases). The CDR3 length is 14 residues. Between the trimmed V and J ends, which lost 4 bases and 1 base, there was a span of 9 bases. Germline values: CDR1 MNHEY, CDR2 SMNVEV (reference sequence). Here the CDR3 reads CASSSLGGTDTQYF. The CDR3 nucleotides read TGTGCCAGCAGTTCCCTCGGGGGCACAGATACGCAGTATTTT.

This chain connects TRBV24-1 to TRBJ2-1; 15 nucleotides align to TRBD2. CDR1 is KGHDR and CDR2 is SFDVKD in the germline V gene. There are 17 residues in the CDR3. Trimming removed 7 bases from V and 1 base from J; junction bases left unmatched: 4. This CDR3 reads CATSGGTSGRSYNEQFF. The CDR3 DNA sequence: TGTGCCACCAGCGGGGGGACTAGCGGGAGGTCCTACAATGAGCAGTTCTTC.

Only one count was recorded for this clone. The chain combines TRBV12-2 with TRBJ2-7; whether TRBD1, the table's D call, matches the DNA was not checked. TRBV12-2 is a listed pseudogene. The CDR3 is 17 residues long. In DNA form, the CDR3 reads TGTGCAAGTCGCTTAGCGCTGGGGGACAGGGGAACCTACGAGCAGTACTTC. Protein sequence: CASRLALGDRGTYEQYF.

The rearrangement links TRBV5-1 to TRBJ2-3, with 10 bases matching TRBD2. Trimming took 4 bases from V and 2 from J; bases not matched to a gene: 10. Per germline, CDR1 SGHRS and CDR2 YFSETQ. The CDR3 runs to 17 residues. The CDR3, as DNA: TGCGCCAGCAGCCCCCCCTTAGCGGGAGGAATCACAGATACGCAGTATTTT. This sequence encodes CASSPPLAGGITDTQYF.

The chain uses TRBV28 and TRBJ1-4; D possibly corresponds to TRBD1 (6 bases). V was trimmed by 7 bases and J by 7 bases, leaving 16 bases between them. The CDR3 runs 14 residues. CDR1 and CDR2 from the germline V gene are MDHEN and SYDVKM. The CDR3 sequence: CASTLGGFPEKLFF. The CDR3 bases are TGTGCCAGCACCTTAGGGGGATTCCCTGAAAAACTGTTTTTT.

The chain combines TRBV19 with TRBJ2-3; no firm D call. V was pared by 3 bases and J by 0 bases, with 10 bases between. Germline CDR1 and CDR2: LNHDA and SQIVND (reference sequence). The CDR3 covers 15 residues. DNA of the CDR3: TGTGCCAGTAGTATTGCGTGGTTTAGCACAGATACGCAGTATTTT. Protein sequence: CASSIAWFSTDTQYF.

V usage is TRBV4-1 and J usage is TRBJ2-7; tentatively, D is TRBD1 (6 bases). The CDR3 has 15 amino acids. Germline V gene sequence: CDR1 MGHRA, CDR2 YSYEKL. V shed 4 bases and J shed 1 base, with 14 bases lying between them. The CDR3 DNA reads TGCGCCAGCAGCCTCCTAAGGGACATGTCCTACGAGCAGTACTTC. Translation gives CASSLLRDMSYEQYF.

The V and J genes are TRBV21-1 and TRBJ1-4; the table's D call TRBD1 went unverified against the DNA. TRBV21-1 is a pseudogene. The CDR3 is 15 amino acids. Written as DNA, the CDR3 is TGTGCCAGCAACCCAGGGGGAGAGGGAAATGAAAAACTGTTTTTT. Protein sequence: CASNPGGEGNEKLFF.